The 17 T cell receptor beta chains listed next were all sequenced from one sample in a study of cytomegalovirus exposure and HLA in healthy donors. PCR involved 60 Vbeta and 13 Jbeta primers. The method was immunoSEQ multiplex PCR; TCRdb's version includes in-frame clones alone and lacks a portion of them. This sample contains roughly 100,000 clones. The sequenced sample was PBMCs. These receptor sequences come from a woman aged 25 to 45 in good health and CMV-seronegative.

The chain carries TRBV7-9 and TRBJ2-7; D unresolved. This CDR3 is 11 amino acids long. V lost 4 bases and J 6 bases, leaving 7 bases between the germline ends. The germline V gene encodes CDR1 SEHNR and CDR2 FQNEAQ (reference sequence). As DNA, the CDR3 is TGTGCCAGCAGCTCCTACGTCGAGCAGTACTTC. Its protein is CASSSYVEQYF.

This clone registers medium-sized by frequency. DNA for the CDR3: TGCGCCAGCGCGACTAGCGCCTACGAGCAGTACTTC. It yields the protein CASATSAYEQYF. The chain recombines TRBV10-2 with TRBJ2-7; TRBD2 matches 8 bases. This CDR3 comprises 12 residues. The V and J ends lost 8 bases and 2 bases, in that order; junction bases with no gene match: 2. CDR1 WSHSY and CDR2 SAAADI come from the germline V gene.

The CDR3 here is CASRLGGGLPDTQYF. The CDR3 DNA sequence: TGTGCCAGCAGGCTGGGGGGGGGCCTCCCAGATACGCAGTATTTT. This chain connects TRBV6-1 to TRBJ2-3; weak D call: TRBD2 (7 bases). The CDR3 is 15 residues long. The V gene lost 6 bases and the J gene lost 4 bases, with 17 bases spanning the gap. The V gene's germline CDR1 is MNHNS and CDR2 SASEGT.

This chain links TRBV6-1 with TRBJ1-5; 7 bases agree with TRBD1. The CDR3 is made up of 11 amino acids. Germline CDR1 and CDR2: MNHNS and SASEGT. The CDR3 DNA sequence: TGTGGAGGGGGCGAGGATCAGCCCCAGCATTTT. Amino acids: CGGGEDQPQHF.

The chain joins TRBV27 to TRBJ2-1, with TRBD2 matching over 7 bases. CDR3 size: 12 residues. With V trimmed by 5 bases and J by 7 bases, 2 bases remained unmatched. Per germline, CDR1 MNHEY and CDR2 SMNVEV (reference sequence). CDR3 nucleotide sequence: TGTGCCAGCAGTCTCGGGGGGAATGAGCAGTTCTTC. This codes for CASSLGGNEQFF.

V and J are TRBV6-5 and TRBJ1-5; 8 bases line up with TRBD1. In germline, CDR1 is MNHEY, CDR2 SVGAGI. After removal of 6 bases from V and 0 bases from J, the junction contained 4 bases not matched to a gene. The CDR3 contains 15 residues. In nucleotides, the CDR3 is TGTGCCAGCAGCCCGGACAGGGATAGCAATCAGCCCCAGCATTTT. Encoded protein: CASSPDRDSNQPQHF.

The rearrangement uses TRBV20-1 and TRBJ1-1; D is uncertain. Germline CDR1 and CDR2: DFQATT and SNEGSKA (reference sequence). The CDR3 spans 11 residues. The germline V and J ends were trimmed by 6 bases and 5 bases, with 10 bases remaining between them. CDR3 protein: CSATPGTEAFF. The CDR3 DNA reads TGCAGTGCCACTCCCGGTACTGAAGCTTTCTTT.

The gene calls are TRBV6-4 and TRBJ1-5, with D possibly TRBD1 on 5 matching bases. CDR1 MRHNA and CDR2 SNTAGT come from the germline V gene. With 6 bases removed from V and 4 bases from J, the gap between germline ends came to 16 bases. The CDR3 totals 15 residues. The CDR3: CASSEEGGANQPQHF. In nucleotides, the CDR3 is TGTGCCAGCAGCGAGGAGGGTGGGGCGAATCAGCCCCAGCATTTT.

This rearrangement joins TRBV18 to TRBJ1-1; TRBD1 aligns across 9 bases. The length of the CDR3 is 15 residues. J lost 6 bases, V lost 4 bases, and 9 bases had no gene match. Germline values: CDR1 KGHSH, CDR2 LQKENI. In nucleotides, the CDR3 is TGTGCCAGCTCACAGGAGACAGGGGGATTACCTGAAGCTTTCTTT. It codes for CASSQETGGLPEAFF.

The chain couples TRBV7-6 to TRBJ2-5; a weak D match, TRBD2 (5 bases). V was clipped by 0 bases and J by 1 base, with 12 bases between them. The CDR3 spans 16 residues. Germline loops: CDR1 SGHVS, CDR2 FNYEAQ. CDR3 in DNA: TGTGCCAGCAGCTTAGCACCTATAGGACTCCAAGAGACCCAGTACTTC. Its translation: CASSLAPIGLQETQYF.

The V and J genes are TRBV30 and TRBJ1-3, with D tentatively TRBD1 (5 bases). Trimming shortened V by 0 bases and J by 4 bases, and 10 bases separated the two germline ends. This CDR3 is built from 14 residues. Germline values: CDR1 GTSNPN, CDR2 SVGIG (reference sequence). The CDR3 DNA follows: TGTGCCTGGAGTGTATGGCAGGGAGGAAACACCATATATTTT. It encodes CAWSVWQGGNTIYF. Full variable domain (rest looked up from reference TRBV30 and TRBJ1-3): SQTIHQWPATLVQPVGSPLSLECTVEGTSNPNLYWYRQAAGRGLQLLFYSVGIGQISSEVPQNLSASRPQDRQFILSSKKLLLSDSGFYLCAWSVWQGGNTIYFGEGSWLTVV.

The chain employs TRBV4-2 and TRBJ1-4; D ambiguous. The CDR3 totals 18 residues. V was pared by 8 bases and J by 5 bases, with 27 bases between. Germline lookup yields CDR1 LGHNA and CDR2 YNFKEQ. DNA of the CDR3: TGTGCCAGCGGCCTTTACGGGGATCGAGTTAAAATCAATGAAAAACTGTTTTTT. Its translation is CASGLYGDRVKINEKLFF.

CDR3 residues: CASSLSADRGYNSPLHF. CDR3 nucleotides: TGTGCCAGCAGTTTATCCGCGGACAGGGGGTATAATTCACCCCTCCACTTT. The chain has TRBV27 and TRBJ1-6; 10 bases are a match to TRBD1. Trimming removed 0 bases from V and 4 bases from J; junction bases left unmatched: 3. Germline CDR1 is MNHEY and CDR2 is SMNVEV (reference sequence). The CDR3 is 17 amino acids.

In DNA, the CDR3 is TGCGCCAGCAGCTTGACTAGCACAGATACGCAGTATTTT. Its protein product is CASSLTSTDTQYF. This chain links TRBV5-1 with TRBJ2-3; D is unclear. V shed 1 base and J shed 0 bases, with 3 bases lying between them. The germline gives CDR1 SGHRS, CDR2 YFSETQ. CDR3 size: 13 residues. The whole variable domain, remainder taken from reference TRBV5-1 and TRBJ2-3, is KAGVTQTPRYLIKTRGQQVTLSCSPISGHRSVSWYQQTPGQGLQFLFEYFSETQRNKGNFPGRFSGRQFSNSRSEMNVSTLELGDSALYLCASSLTSTDTQYFGPGTRLTVL.

This rearrangement joins TRBV19 to TRBJ2-5; TRBD1 might be the D (6 bases). There are 13 residues in the CDR3. Germline V gives CDR1 LNHDA, CDR2 SQIVND (reference sequence). V dropped 6 bases and J dropped 2 bases, with 10 bases sitting between them. For the CDR3, the DNA is TGTGCCAGTAGCCCGGACAGACAAGAGACCCAGTACTTC. Protein sequence: CASSPDRQETQYF.

The J gene is TRBJ1-2, the V gene TRBV5-5, with 8 nucleotides matching TRBD1. The CDR3 consists of 14 residues. Germline V gene data show CDR1 as SGHKS and CDR2 as YYEKEE (reference sequence). Losses at the gene ends were 4 bases for V and 7 bases for J; bases not matched to a gene: 9. CDR3 residues: CASSIDRGFSGYTF. The CDR3 coding sequence is TGTGCCAGCAGCATTGACAGGGGATTTAGTGGCTACACCTTC.

The V call is TRBV7-2, the J call TRBJ1-5; D gene uncertain. The CDR3 has 14 amino acids. V shed 7 bases and J shed 4 bases, with 14 bases lying between them. Germline CDR1 is SGHTA and CDR2 is FQGNSA. CDR3 region: CASTLRGPNQPQHF. The CDR3 nucleotides read TGTGCCAGCACCCTTCGGGGTCCTAATCAGCCCCAGCATTTT.